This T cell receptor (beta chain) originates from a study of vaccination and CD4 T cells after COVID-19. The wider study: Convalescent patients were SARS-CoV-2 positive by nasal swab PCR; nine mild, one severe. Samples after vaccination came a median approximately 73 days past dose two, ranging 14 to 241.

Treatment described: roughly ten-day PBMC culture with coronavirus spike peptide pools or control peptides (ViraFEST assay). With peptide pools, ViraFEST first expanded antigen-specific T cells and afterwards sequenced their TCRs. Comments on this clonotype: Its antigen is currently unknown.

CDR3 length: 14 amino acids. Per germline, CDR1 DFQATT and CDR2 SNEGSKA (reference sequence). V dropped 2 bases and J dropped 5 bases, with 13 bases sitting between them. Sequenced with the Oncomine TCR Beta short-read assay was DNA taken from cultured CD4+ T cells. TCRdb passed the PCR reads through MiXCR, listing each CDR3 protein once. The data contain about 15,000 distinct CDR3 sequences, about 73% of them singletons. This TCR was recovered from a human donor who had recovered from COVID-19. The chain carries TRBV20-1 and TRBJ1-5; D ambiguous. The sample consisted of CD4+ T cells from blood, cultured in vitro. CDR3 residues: CSARMGVTYQPQHF. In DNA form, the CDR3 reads TGCAGTGCTAGAATGGGCGTGACTTATCAGCCCCAGCATTTT.